Shown below are 11 T cell receptor beta chains from a single sample sequenced in a study of prognosis after radiotherapy for stage I lung cancer. Two-round multiplex PCR, the amplification method, yielded TCR beta CDR3 from genomic DNA. Initially, in first-round PCR, primers specific to each TRBV and TRBJ gene were used. TCRdb used MiXCR to reprocess the multiplex PCR reads, holding one entry per CDR3 protein. The sample lists roughly 12,000 distinct CDR3 sequences, 43% occurring once. The sequenced sample was PBMCs, obtained before or after stereotactic body radiation therapy (not recorded which). These receptors came from a donor older than 45 with non-small cell lung cancer.

This clonotype was seen repeatedly, ten times or more. With a much larger clone just one base away, this may be a read error. The chain uses TRBV12-3 or TRBV12-4 and TRBJ2-7; unclear D gene. Trimming took off 3 bases at V and 9 bases at J, with 12 bases between the two ends. CDR3 length: 12 residues. The CDR3 nucleotides are TGTGCCAGCAGTTTCCATCGGAGCACGCAGTACTTC. Protein sequence: CASSFHRSTQYF.

As concerns this clonotype: This likely stems from a read error, as it lies one base from a far larger clone. The rearrangement links TRBV6-8 to TRBJ2-7; D uncertain. The CDR3 extends over 14 amino acids. Trimming left V 6 bases short and J 2 bases short, with 14 bases between. Germline CDR1 reads MNHGY; CDR2 reads SAAAGT. CDR3: CASRGKGRPYEQYF. The CDR3 region has the DNA TGTGCCAGCAGGGGGAAAGGGCGGCCCTACGAGCAGTACTTC.

The chain combines TRBV6-1 with TRBJ1-5, with TRBD1 matching 11 bases. The CDR3 is made up of 16 amino acids. V was clipped by 4 bases and J by 9 bases; unmatched bases: 11. The germline V gene has CDR1 MNHNS and CDR2 SASEGT. CDR3 in DNA: TGTGCCAGCAGTGGAACGGGACAGGGGGTCAGGATGCCCCAGCATTTT. Translating it yields CASSGTGQGVRMPQHF.

This clonotype was seen at least ten times. The chain carries TRBV2 and TRBJ2-5; D tentatively reads TRBD1 or TRBD2 (6 bases each). The germline V gene has CDR1 SNHLY and CDR2 FYNNEI. The CDR3 is 13 residues long. The V end lost 8 bases, the J end lost 4 bases, and 14 bases lay between the germline ends. The CDR3, as DNA: TGTGCCAGCCCGCAACAGGGAGGAGAGACCCAGTACTTC. Amino acid sequence: CASPQQGGETQYF.

Many counts were recorded for this clonotype. The chain couples TRBV16 to TRBJ1-5; D gene uncertain. V was clipped by 4 bases and J by 1 base, with 5 bases between them. From germline, CDR1 is KGHSY and CDR2 FQNENV. The CDR3 length is 13 residues. The CDR3 here is CASSLRSNQPQHF. Written as DNA, the CDR3 is TGTGCCAGCAGCCTAAGAAGCAATCAGCCCCAGCATTTT.

The CDR3 reads CASIRGTSGEGEQFF. The CDR3 DNA sequence: TGCGCCAGCATCCGGGGGACTAGCGGTGAGGGTGAGCAGTTCTTC. The rearrangement uses TRBV5-1 and TRBJ2-1; 11 bases agree with TRBD2. The J segment lost 9 bases and the V segment lost 6 bases, leaving 11 bases of the junction unmatched. This CDR3 is 15 amino acids long. Germline assignment: CDR1 SGHRS and CDR2 YFSETQ.

Many counts were recorded for this clonotype. V and J are TRBV4-2 and TRBJ1-2; the match to TRBD1 covers 9 bases. CDR3 size: 18 residues. CDR1 and CDR2 (germline): LGHNA, YNFKEQ. The ends lost 4 bases at V and 0 bases at J; junction bases unmatched: 12. The chain's CDR3 is CASSPYNGQGPTNYGYTF. The DNA for the CDR3 is TGTGCCAGCAGCCCATACAATGGACAGGGGCCGACTAACTATGGCTACACCTTC.

As regards this clonotype: The junction departs from germline at one end; a sequencing error may be responsible. This rearrangement joins TRBV7-2 to TRBJ1-2, with TRBD1 as a possible D gene (5 bases). Germline V gene sequence: CDR1 SGHTA, CDR2 FQGNSA. The CDR3 runs 13 residues. CDR3 loop: CASSSLVRGDYTF. CDR3 nucleotide sequence: TGTGCCAGTAGCTCTTTGGTGCGGGGCGACTACACCTTC.

By share, this clonotype ranks as medium-sized. V and J are TRBV6-1 and TRBJ2-1; D possibly corresponds to TRBD2 (6 bases). V was clipped by 10 bases and J by 3 bases, with 13 bases between them. This CDR3 is built from 13 residues. Germline CDR1 MNHNS, CDR2 SASEGT. CDR3 residues: CATRGGIYNEQFF. The CDR3 DNA reads TGTGCCACTCGTGGCGGGATCTACAATGAGCAGTTCTTC.

Sample share makes this clonotype medium-sized. The V gene is TRBV6-2 or TRBV6-3, the J gene TRBJ2-7, with a weak D call TRBD1 (6 bases). The V end lost 5 bases, the J end lost 5 bases, and 13 bases lay between the germline ends. Germline V gene sequence: CDR1 MNHEY, CDR2 SVGEGT. CDR3 length: 13 residues. CDR3 in amino acids: CASSHKGVNEQYF. CDR3 DNA: TGTGCCAGCAGTCACAAGGGGGTCAACGAGCAGTACTTC.

This clonotype was seen repeatedly, ten times or more. The DNA of the CDR3 is TGTGCCAGTAGTATGATCACGGCAGCCCAAGAGACCCAGTACTTC. This translates into CASSMITAAQETQYF. J is TRBJ2-5 and V is TRBV19, with no clear D. V was cut by 3 bases and J by 1 base, with 12 bases left in between. In germline, CDR1 is LNHDA, CDR2 SQIVND (reference sequence). The CDR3 loop spans 15 amino acids.